The present T cell receptor beta chain was sequenced within a study of PD-L1 blockade in urothelial cancer. Whole-study context: Men with urothelial cancer arising in the bladder made up about nine tenths of the roughly 29 patients. Findings and caveats of the study: Durable benefit accompanied greater 3-week expansion of tumor-associated blood clones.

The CDR3 spans 13 residues. The V and J ends lost 1 base and 3 bases respectively, with 6 bases between them. The germline gives CDR1 KGHSH, CDR2 LQKENI. Clones were sequenced by immunoSEQ multiplex PCR, and TCRdb holds only the in-frame ones, with some missing. The profile shows 130,000 or so clones, approximately 84% of them singletons. This clone turned up a few times. The antigen is not known. Other DNA sequences in this sample translate to the same CDR3. Time point given: pretreatment peripheral blood. The sequence was obtained from a man between 50 and 59 years old with urothelial cancer. Specimen: PBMCs, collected around atezolizumab (anti-PD-L1) treatment. V gene TRBV18 combines with J gene TRBJ1-1, with D perhaps TRBD1 (5 bases). The CDR3: CASSPRGDTEAFF. For the CDR3, the DNA is TGTGCCAGCTCACCACGGGGGGACACTGAAGCTTTCTTT. The whole variable domain, filled in from reference TRBV18 and TRBJ1-1, reads NAGVMQNPRHLVRRRGQEARLRCSPMKGHSHVYWYRQLPEEGLKFMVYLQKENIIDESGMPKERFSAEFPKEGPSILRIQQVVRGDSAAYFCASSPRGDTEAFFGQGTRLTVV.